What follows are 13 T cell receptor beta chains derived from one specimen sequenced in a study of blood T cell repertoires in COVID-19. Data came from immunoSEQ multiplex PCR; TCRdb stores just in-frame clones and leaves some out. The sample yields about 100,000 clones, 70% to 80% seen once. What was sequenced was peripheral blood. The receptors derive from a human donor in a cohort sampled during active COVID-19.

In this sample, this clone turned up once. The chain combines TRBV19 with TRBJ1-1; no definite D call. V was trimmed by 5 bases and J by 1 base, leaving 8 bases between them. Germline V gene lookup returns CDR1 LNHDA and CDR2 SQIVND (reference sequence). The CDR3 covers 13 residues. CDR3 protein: CASSPGWNTEAFF. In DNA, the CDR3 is TGTGCCAGTAGTCCGGGATGGAACACTGAAGCTTTCTTT.

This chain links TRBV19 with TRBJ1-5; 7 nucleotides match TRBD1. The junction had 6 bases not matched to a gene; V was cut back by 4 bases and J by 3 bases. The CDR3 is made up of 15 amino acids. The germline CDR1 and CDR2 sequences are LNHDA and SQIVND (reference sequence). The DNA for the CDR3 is TGTGCCAGTAGTAACTCGGGACAGAACAATCAGCCCCAGCATTTT. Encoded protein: CASSNSGQNNQPQHF. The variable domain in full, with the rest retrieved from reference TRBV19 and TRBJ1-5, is DGGITQSPKYLFRKEGQNVTLSCEQNLNHDAMYWYRQDPGQGLRLIYYSQIVNDFQKGDIAEGYSVSREKKESFPLTVTSAQKNPTAFYLCASSNSGQNNQPQHFGDGTRLSIL.

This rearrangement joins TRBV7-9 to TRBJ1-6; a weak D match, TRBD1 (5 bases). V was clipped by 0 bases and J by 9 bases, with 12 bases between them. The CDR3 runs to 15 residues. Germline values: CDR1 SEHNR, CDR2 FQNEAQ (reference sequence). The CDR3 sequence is CASSLAGGDSSPLHF. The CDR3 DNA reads TGTGCCAGCAGCTTAGCGGGGGGAGATAGTTCACCCCTCCACTTT.

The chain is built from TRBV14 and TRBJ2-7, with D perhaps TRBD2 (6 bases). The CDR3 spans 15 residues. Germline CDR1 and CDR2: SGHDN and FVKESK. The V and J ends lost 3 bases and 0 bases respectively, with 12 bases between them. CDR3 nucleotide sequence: TGTGCCAGCAGCCACCGGGACGGGAGCTCCTACGAGCAGTACTTC. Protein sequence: CASSHRDGSSYEQYF. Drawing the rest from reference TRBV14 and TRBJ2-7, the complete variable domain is EAGVTQFPSHSVIEKGQTVTLRCDPISGHDNLYWYRRVMGKEIKFLLHFVKESKQDESGMPNNRFLAERTGGTYSTLKVQPAELEDSGVYFCASSHRDGSSYEQYFGPGTRLTVT.

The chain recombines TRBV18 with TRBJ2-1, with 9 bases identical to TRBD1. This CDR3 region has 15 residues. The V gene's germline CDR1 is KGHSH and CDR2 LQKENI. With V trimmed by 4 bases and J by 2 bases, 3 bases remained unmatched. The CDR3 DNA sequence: TGTGCCAGCTCACTTGGGACAGGGACCTACAATGAGCAGTTCTTC. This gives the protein CASSLGTGTYNEQFF.

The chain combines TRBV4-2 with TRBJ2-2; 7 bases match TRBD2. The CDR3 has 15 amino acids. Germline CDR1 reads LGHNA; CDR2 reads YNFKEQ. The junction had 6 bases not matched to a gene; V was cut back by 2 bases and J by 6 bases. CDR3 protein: CASSQTAGRSGELFF. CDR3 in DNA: TGTGCCAGCAGCCAAACCGCCGGGAGGTCCGGGGAGCTGTTTTTT.

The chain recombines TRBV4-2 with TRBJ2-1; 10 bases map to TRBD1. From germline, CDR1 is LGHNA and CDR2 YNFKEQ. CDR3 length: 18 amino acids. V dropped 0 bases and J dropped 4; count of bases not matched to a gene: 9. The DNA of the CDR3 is TGTGCCAGCAGCCAAGATAGACCCGGGACAGGGGATTACAATGAGCAGTTCTTC. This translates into CASSQDRPGTGDYNEQFF.

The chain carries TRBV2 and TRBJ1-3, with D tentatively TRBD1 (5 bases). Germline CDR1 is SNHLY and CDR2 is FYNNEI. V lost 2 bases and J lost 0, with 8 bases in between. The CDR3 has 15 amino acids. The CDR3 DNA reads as TGTGCCAGCAGTGAATGGGGGGGCTCTGGAAACACCATATATTTT. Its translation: CASSEWGGSGNTIYF.

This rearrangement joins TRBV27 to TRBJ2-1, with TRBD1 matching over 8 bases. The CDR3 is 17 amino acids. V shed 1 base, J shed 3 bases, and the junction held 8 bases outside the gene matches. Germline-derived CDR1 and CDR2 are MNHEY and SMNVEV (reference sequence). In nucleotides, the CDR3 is TGTGCCAGCAGTTTATATGGGATACAGGGGGACTACAATGAGCAGTTCTTC. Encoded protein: CASSLYGIQGDYNEQFF.

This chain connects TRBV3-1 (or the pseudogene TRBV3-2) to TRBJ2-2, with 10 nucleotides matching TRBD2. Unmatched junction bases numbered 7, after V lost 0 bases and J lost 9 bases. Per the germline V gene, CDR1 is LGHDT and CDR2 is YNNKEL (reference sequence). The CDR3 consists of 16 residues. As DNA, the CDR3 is TGTGCCAGCAGCCAAGAAGTGGCTAGCGGGAGACGGGAGCTGTTTTTT. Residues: CASSQEVASGRRELFF.

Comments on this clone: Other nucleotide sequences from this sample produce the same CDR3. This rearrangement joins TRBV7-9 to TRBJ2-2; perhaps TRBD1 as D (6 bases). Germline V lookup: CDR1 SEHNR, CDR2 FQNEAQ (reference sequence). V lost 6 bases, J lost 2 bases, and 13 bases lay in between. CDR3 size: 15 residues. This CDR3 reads CASSPGTTNTGELFF. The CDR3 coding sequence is TGTGCCAGCAGTCCCGGGACAACTAACACCGGGGAGCTGTTTTTT.

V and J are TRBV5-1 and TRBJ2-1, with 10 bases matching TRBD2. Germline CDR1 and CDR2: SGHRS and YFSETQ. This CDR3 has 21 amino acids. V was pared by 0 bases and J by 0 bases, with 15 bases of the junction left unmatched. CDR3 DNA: TGCGCCAGCAGCTTGGGACGTACTAGCGGGAACCTGGTAGGCTCCTACAATGAGCAGTTCTTC. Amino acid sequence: CASSLGRTSGNLVGSYNEQFF.

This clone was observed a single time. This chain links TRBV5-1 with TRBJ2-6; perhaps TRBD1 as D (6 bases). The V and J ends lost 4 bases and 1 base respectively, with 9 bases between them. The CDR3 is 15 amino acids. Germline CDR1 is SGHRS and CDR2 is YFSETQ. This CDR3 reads CASSIGQSGANVLTF. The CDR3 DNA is TGCGCCAGCAGCATCGGACAGTCTGGGGCCAACGTCCTGACTTTC.